One and the same sample provided the 8 T cell receptor beta chains below, sequenced in a study of blood T cell repertoires in COVID-19. Some clones are missing from TCRdb's copy, which holds only in-frame ones; the method was immunoSEQ multiplex PCR. The sample carries about 270,000 clones, more than 65% recorded once. The source material was peripheral blood. Every receptor here comes from a woman aged 18-30 years with acute or convalescent COVID-19.

The rearrangement links TRBV27 to TRBJ2-1; 8 bases agree with TRBD2. The CDR3 length is 14 residues. CDR1 is MNHEY, CDR2 SMNVEV, per germline (reference sequence). The trim removed 6 bases at V and 2 bases at J, leaving 3 bases unmatched. The CDR3 loop reads CASSPGLAYNEQFF. In nucleotides, the CDR3 is TGTGCCAGCAGCCCGGGACTAGCCTACAATGAGCAGTTCTTC.

The rearrangement links TRBV24-1 to TRBJ2-3; D perhaps matches TRBD2 (5 bases). From germline, CDR1 is KGHDR and CDR2 SFDVKD. V lost 3 bases and J 1 base, leaving 13 bases between the germline ends. The CDR3 is 16 amino acids. The CDR3 loop reads CATSDGGNRRTDTQYF. The CDR3 DNA reads TGTGCCACCAGTGATGGAGGTAACAGACGCACAGATACGCAGTATTTT.

The gene calls are TRBV4-3 and TRBJ2-7; perhaps TRBD2 as D (6 bases). The germline gives CDR1 LGHNA, CDR2 YSLEER. V was clipped by 1 base and J by 0 bases, with 13 bases between them. The CDR3 consists of 16 residues. The CDR3 spells CASSQAWRVPSYEQYF. The CDR3 nucleotides read TGCGCCAGCAGCCAAGCCTGGAGGGTCCCCTCCTACGAGCAGTACTTC.

The rearrangement joins TRBV5-5 to TRBJ2-7; 11 bases are shared with TRBD2. J was trimmed by 7 bases and V by 4 bases; bases with no gene match: 7. The length of the CDR3 is 14 residues. CDR1 is SGHKS, CDR2 YYEKEE, per germline (reference sequence). The CDR3 spells CASSLLAGVREQYF. CDR3 sequence (DNA): TGTGCCAGCAGCCTACTAGCGGGGGTTAGGGAGCAGTACTTC.

The V call is TRBV24-1, the J call TRBJ1-2; possible D gene TRBD1, 5 bases. The CDR3 consists of 9 residues. Germline V gives CDR1 KGHDR, CDR2 SFDVKD. The CDR3 here is CAGAYGYTF. CDR3 DNA sequence: TGTGCTGGGGCCTATGGCTACACCTTC.

The chain links TRBV5-1 to TRBJ2-1, with TRBD2 as a possible D gene (6 bases). Looked up from germline, CDR1 is SGHRS and CDR2 is YFSETQ. There are 15 residues in the CDR3. Trimming shortened V by 0 bases and J by 2 bases, and 9 bases separated the two germline ends. The CDR3 sequence: CASSLAGGTYNEQFF. In nucleotides, the CDR3 is TGCGCCAGCAGCTTGGCCGGCGGGACCTACAATGAGCAGTTCTTC.

The chain links TRBV15 to TRBJ2-7, with a possible D match to TRBD2 (5 bases). Germline V CDR1 and CDR2: LNHNV, YYDKDF (reference sequence). V lost 1 base, J lost 3 bases, and 13 bases lay in between. The CDR3 sequence is 15 residues long. The CDR3 DNA sequence: TGTGCCACCAGCAGAGGAGGGTCCGGACTCTACGAGCAGTACTTC. Amino acids: CATSRGGSGLYEQYF.

V gene TRBV13 combines with J gene TRBJ2-7; D is perhaps TRBD2 (6 bases). The germline V gene encodes CDR1 PRHDT and CDR2 FYEKMQ (reference sequence). Trimming removed 1 base from V and 4 bases from J, with 11 bases in between. The CDR3 is 14 amino acids. The CDR3 loop reads CASSLVFRGYEQYF. CDR3 DNA sequence: TGTGCCAGCAGCTTAGTTTTCCGGGGGTACGAGCAGTACTTC.